This T cell receptor beta chain is drawn from a study of shared T cell receptors in the human thymus. TCRdb's copy holds only in-frame clones and misses some; the assay was immunoSEQ multiplex PCR. The table includes some 700,000 clones, around 87% detected once. Germline CDR1 and CDR2: MGHDK and SYGVNS. The CDR3 is 13 residues long. Trimming at V came to 4 bases and at J to 6 bases, leaving 5 bases not matched to a gene. These data also formed part of another study, on human thymus T cells. This second report adds: Corrective heart surgery yielded the resections from which the thymus tissue came. There appeared to be biased usage of V and J genes in thymic and blood repertoires. Unrelated people showed highly overlapping thymic repertoires, related research reported.

Sequencing was performed on thymocytes. The TCR sequence derives from a boy in the first two years of life with a congenital heart defect. The V and J genes are TRBV25-1 and TRBJ1-1, with 7 bases aligning to TRBD1. The CDR3 is CASSGPTGPEAFF. Here the CDR3 DNA reads TGTGCCAGCAGTGGCCCGACAGGGCCTGAAGCTTTCTTT.